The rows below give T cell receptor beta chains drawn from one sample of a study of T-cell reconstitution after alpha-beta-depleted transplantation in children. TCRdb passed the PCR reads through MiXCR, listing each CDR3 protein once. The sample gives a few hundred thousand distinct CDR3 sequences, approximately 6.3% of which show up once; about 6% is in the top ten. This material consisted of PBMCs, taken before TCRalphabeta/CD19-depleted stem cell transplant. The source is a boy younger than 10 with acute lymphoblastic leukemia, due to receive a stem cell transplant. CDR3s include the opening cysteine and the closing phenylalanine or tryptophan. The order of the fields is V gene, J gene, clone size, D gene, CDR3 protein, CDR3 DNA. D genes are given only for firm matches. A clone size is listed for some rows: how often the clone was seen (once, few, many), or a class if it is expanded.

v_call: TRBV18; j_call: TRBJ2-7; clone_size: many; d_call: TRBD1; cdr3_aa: CASSPTPGQLTDYSYEQYF; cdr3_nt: TGTGCCAGCTCCCCCACGCCGGGACAGCTAACCGACTACTCCTACGAGCAGTACTTC
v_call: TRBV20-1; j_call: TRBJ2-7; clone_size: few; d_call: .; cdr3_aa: CSANGAAYEQYF; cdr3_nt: TGCAGTGCTAACGGGGCGGCCTACGAGCAGTACTTC
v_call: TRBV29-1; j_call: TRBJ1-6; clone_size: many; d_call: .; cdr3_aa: CSVPSTGSPNNSPLHF; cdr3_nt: TGCAGCGTTCCTTCTACTGGGAGCCCGAATAATTCACCCCTCCACTTT
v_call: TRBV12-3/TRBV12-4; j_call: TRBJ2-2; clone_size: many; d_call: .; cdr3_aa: CASSSAGELFF; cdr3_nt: TGTGCCAGCAGTTCGGCCGGGGAGCTGTTTTTT
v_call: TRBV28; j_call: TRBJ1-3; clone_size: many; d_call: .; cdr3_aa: CASSLRSWRRVGNTIYF; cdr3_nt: TGTGCCAGCAGTTTAAGGTCATGGCGGAGAGTCGGAAACACCATATATTTT
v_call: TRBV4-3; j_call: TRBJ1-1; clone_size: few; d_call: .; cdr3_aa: CASSQDRQNTEAFF; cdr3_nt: TGCGCCAGCAGCCAGGACAGACAGAACACTGAAGCTTTCTTT
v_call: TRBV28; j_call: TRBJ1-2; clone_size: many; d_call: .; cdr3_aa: CASSTSRPGHLENYGYTF; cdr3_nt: TGTGCCAGCAGCACGTCTAGACCGGGACACCTGGAAAACTATGGCTACACCTTC
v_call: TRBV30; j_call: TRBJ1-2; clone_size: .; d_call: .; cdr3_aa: CACPGDAF; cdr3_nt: TGTGCCTGCCCCGGGGATGCCTTC
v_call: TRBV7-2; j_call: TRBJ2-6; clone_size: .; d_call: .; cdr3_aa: CASSLGGYGANVLTF; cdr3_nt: TGTGCCAGCAGCTTAGGCGGGTACGGGGCCAACGTCCTGACTTTC
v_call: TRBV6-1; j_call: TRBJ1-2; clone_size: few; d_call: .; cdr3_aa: CASSVDGDVGYTF; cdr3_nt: TGTGCCAGCAGCGTCGACGGGGATGTTGGCTACACCTTC
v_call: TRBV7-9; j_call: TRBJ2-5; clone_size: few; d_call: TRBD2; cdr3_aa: CASNGGALRETQYF; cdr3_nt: TGTGCCAGCAACGGGGGGGCCTTGAGGGAGACCCAGTACTTC
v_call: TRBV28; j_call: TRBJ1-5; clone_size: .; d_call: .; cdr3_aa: CASLGGALNQPQHF; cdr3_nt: TGTGCCAGCCTTGGAGGGGCCCTCAATCAGCCCCAGCATTTT
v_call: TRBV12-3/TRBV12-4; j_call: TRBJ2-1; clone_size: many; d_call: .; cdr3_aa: CASTIRPGGEFF; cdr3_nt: TGTGCCAGCACCATTAGACCAGGGGGGGAGTTCTTC
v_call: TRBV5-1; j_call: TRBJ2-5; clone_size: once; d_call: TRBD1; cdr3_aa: CASHRGPGEETQYF; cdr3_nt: TGCGCCAGCCACAGGGGGCCGGGAGAAGAGACCCAGTACTTC